These 16 T cell receptor beta chains share one sample of origin, sequenced in a study of blood T cell repertoires in COVID-19. TCRdb's table, derived via immunoSEQ multiplex PCR, lists solely in-frame clones and lacks some. This table has 150,000 to 200,000 clones, about 88% appearing once. Sequencing was carried out using PBMCs or T cells enriched from blood (not recorded which). Receptor source: a woman aged 18-29 years who had recovered from COVID-19.

This chain uses TRBV9 with TRBJ2-3; D may be TRBD1 (6 bases). This CDR3 is built from 13 residues. Trimming took off 5 bases at V and 2 bases at J, with 9 bases between the two ends. Germline V gene sequence: CDR1 SGDLS, CDR2 YYNGEE. The CDR3 DNA reads TGTGCCAGCAGTACAGGGTTCACAGATACGCAGTATTTT. Encoded protein: CASSTGFTDTQYF.

The chain joins TRBV2 to TRBJ2-3; 15 bases are a match to TRBD2. This CDR3 is built from 18 residues. V lost 6 bases, J lost 5 bases, and 12 bases stayed unmatched. Per germline, CDR1 SNHLY and CDR2 FYNNEI. Here the CDR3 reads CASRRTTGLAGGGDTQYF. The CDR3 nucleotides are TGTGCCAGCAGGAGGACAACGGGACTAGCGGGAGGTGGAGATACGCAGTATTTT. Complete variable domain (other parts from reference TRBV2 and TRBJ2-3): EPEVTQTPSHQVTQMGQEVILRCVPISNHLYFYWYRQILGQKVEFLVSFYNNEISEKSEIFDDQFSVERPDGSNFTLKIRSTKLEDSAMYFCASRRTTGLAGGGDTQYFGPGTRLTVL.

The rearrangement joins TRBV18 to TRBJ2-1, with 7 bases that match TRBD2. This CDR3 has 16 amino acids. V trimming: 0 bases; J trimming: 0 bases; junction bases outside the gene matches: 2. The germline V gene encodes CDR1 KGHSH and CDR2 LQKENI. CDR3 DNA: TGTGCCAGCTCACCACCGCGCGGGAGCTCCTACAATGAGCAGTTCTTC. Protein: CASSPPRGSSYNEQFF.

The J gene is TRBJ2-5, the V gene TRBV6-5; TRBD1 is a possible D gene (7 bases). V shed 8 bases and J shed 4 bases, with 17 bases lying between them. The CDR3 totals 14 residues. Germline V gives CDR1 MNHEY, CDR2 SVGAGI. CDR3 sequence (DNA): TGTGCCAGCCGGAAAACAGGGGAGGCAGAGACCCAGTACTTC. This encodes CASRKTGEAETQYF.

The genes are TRBV5-6 and TRBJ1-2; 8 nucleotides match TRBD1. V dropped 4 bases and J dropped 3; count of bases not matched to a gene: 8. The length of the CDR3 is 15 residues. CDR1 is SGHDT, CDR2 YYEEEE, per germline. The CDR3 DNA sequence: TGTGCCAGCAGCAGCGACAGGGGATCCGACTATGGCTACACCTTC. This encodes CASSSDRGSDYGYTF. Based on the CDR3 plus reference TRBV5-6 and TRBJ1-2, the full variable domain is DAGVTQSPTHLIKTRGQQVTLRCSPKSGHDTVSWYQQALGQGPQFIFQYYEEEERQRGNFPDRFSGHQFPNYSSELNVNALLLGDSALYLCASSSDRGSDYGYTFGSGTRLTVV.

The genes are TRBV5-6 and TRBJ2-1; weak D call: TRBD2 (5 bases). Trimming cost V 5 bases and J 4 bases, with 10 bases left between them. CDR1 and CDR2 from the germline V gene are SGHDT and YYEEEE. The CDR3 loop spans 13 amino acids. The CDR3 reads CASRTTRYNEQFF. CDR3 in DNA: TGTGCCAGCAGAACAACTAGGTACAATGAGCAGTTCTTC.

V and J are TRBV18 and TRBJ2-2; the match to TRBD1 covers 9 bases. The CDR3 contains 23 residues. CDR1 is KGHSH, CDR2 LQKENI, per germline. With V trimmed by 3 bases and J by 1 base, 24 bases remained unmatched. CDR3: CASSPSPFIYYSTGQGNTGELFF. The CDR3 bases are TGTGCCAGCTCACCCTCTCCTTTTATCTACTATTCCACGGGACAGGGGAACACCGGGGAGCTGTTTTTT.

V gene TRBV10-3 combines with J gene TRBJ1-4, with 12 bases matching TRBD1. The CDR3 has 17 amino acids. J was trimmed by 7 bases and V by 4 bases; bases with no gene match: 10. Germline V gene data show CDR1 as ENHRY and CDR2 as SYGVKD. The CDR3 nucleotides read TGTGCCATCAGTGGAGGACCGGGACAGGGGGCCGGTGAAAAACTGTTTTTT. Translated: CAISGGPGQGAGEKLFF.

The chain combines TRBV11-2 with TRBJ2-1; 8 bases are shared with TRBD2. CDR1 is SGHAT, CDR2 FQNNGV, per germline. The trim removed 5 bases at V and 1 base at J, leaving 4 bases unmatched. The CDR3 consists of 15 residues. Here the CDR3 reads CASSPPGGSYNEQFF. CDR3 DNA sequence: TGTGCCAGCAGCCCCCCGGGGGGGTCCTACAATGAGCAGTTCTTC.

This clone was seen repeatedly, ten times or more. The chain uses TRBV4-2 and TRBJ1-6, with 10 bases identical to TRBD1. CDR1 LGHNA and CDR2 YNFKEQ come from the germline V gene. J was trimmed by 2 bases and V by 0 bases; bases with no gene match: 7. This CDR3 has 19 residues. In nucleotides, the CDR3 is TGTGCCAGCAGCCAAGATCAGGGGACAGGGGACACCTATAATTCACCCCTCCACTTT. Amino acid sequence: CASSQDQGTGDTYNSPLHF.

This clone has a single count. The chain uses TRBV7-9 and TRBJ1-5; D perhaps matches TRBD1 (5 bases). V was shortened by 5 bases and J by 4 bases, with 9 bases between the two germline ends. Germline values: CDR1 SEHNR, CDR2 FQNEAQ (reference sequence). The CDR3 has 13 amino acids. CDR3 residues: CASSPDRNQPQHF. The CDR3 DNA reads as TGTGCCAGCAGCCCCGACAGAAATCAGCCCCAGCATTTT. Using reference TRBV7-9 and TRBJ1-5 for the parts outside the CDR3, the full variable domain is DTGVSQNPRHKITKRGQNVTFRCDPISEHNRLYWYRQTLGQGPEFLTYFQNEAQLEKSRLLSDRFSAERPKGSFSTLEIQRTEQGDSAMYLCASSPDRNQPQHFGDGTRLSIL.

The chain combines TRBV2 with TRBJ2-5, with D perhaps matching TRBD1 (6 bases). This CDR3 is 12 amino acids long. V was pared by 8 bases and J by 4 bases, with 11 bases between. Germline CDR1 and CDR2: SNHLY and FYNNEI. This CDR3 is CASWTDLETQYF. CDR3 sequence (DNA): TGTGCCAGCTGGACAGATCTAGAGACCCAGTACTTC.

The chain carries TRBV4-3 and TRBJ1-4, with D maybe TRBD1 (5 bases). Germline assignment: CDR1 LGHNA and CDR2 YSLEER. Deletions cut 0 bases from V and 7 bases from J, with 9 bases between. The length of the CDR3 is 14 residues. The CDR3 loop is CASSQDRASEKLFF. CDR3 DNA: TGCGCCAGCAGCCAAGACAGGGCCTCTGAAAAACTGTTTTTT.

This clone was seen only a few times. The V gene is TRBV5-1, the J gene TRBJ1-1; tentatively, D is TRBD1 (6 bases). Germline lookup yields CDR1 SGHRS and CDR2 YFSETQ. Between the trimmed V and J ends, which lost 4 bases and 0 bases, there was a span of 19 bases. There are 17 residues in the CDR3. The CDR3 reads CASSHETGNSMNTEAFF. For the CDR3, the DNA is TGCGCCAGCAGCCACGAAACAGGGAACTCAATGAACACTGAAGCTTTCTTT.

This clone was found once. The chain employs TRBV15 and TRBJ1-6; maybe TRBD1 (5 bases). This CDR3 has 16 amino acids. The ends were cut back, 4 bases at V and 7 bases at J, with 17 bases in the middle. Germline V lookup: CDR1 LNHNV, CDR2 YYDKDF (reference sequence). The CDR3 is CATSKQQGVDNSPLHF. CDR3 nucleotide sequence: TGTGCCACCAGCAAACAGCAGGGTGTTGACAATTCACCCCTCCACTTT.

The chain is built from TRBV5-1 and TRBJ2-1; D is possibly TRBD2 (6 bases). Germline V gives CDR1 SGHRS, CDR2 YFSETQ. Deletions cut 4 bases from V and 3 bases from J, with 23 bases between. This CDR3 contains 18 residues. This CDR3 reads CASSPRALALVGYNEQFF. The CDR3 DNA reads TGCGCCAGCAGCCCCCGAGCCCTAGCGTTAGTAGGCTACAATGAGCAGTTCTTC.